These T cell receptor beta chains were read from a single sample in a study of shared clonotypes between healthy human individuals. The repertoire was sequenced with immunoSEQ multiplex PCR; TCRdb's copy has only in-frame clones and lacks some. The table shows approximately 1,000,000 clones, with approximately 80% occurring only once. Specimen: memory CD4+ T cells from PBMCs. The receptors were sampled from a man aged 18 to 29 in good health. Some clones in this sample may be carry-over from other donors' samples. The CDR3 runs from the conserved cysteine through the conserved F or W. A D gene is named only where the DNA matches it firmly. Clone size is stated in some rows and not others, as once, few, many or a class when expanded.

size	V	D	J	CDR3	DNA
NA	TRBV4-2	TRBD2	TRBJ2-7	CASSPQGASGSYEQYF	TGTGCCAGCAGCCCACAAGGGGCTAGCGGCTCCTACGAGCAGTACTTC
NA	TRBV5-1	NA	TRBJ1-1	CASSFGTGRGDTEAFF	TGCGCCAGCAGCTTCGGTACAGGCCGAGGGGACACTGAAGCTTTCTTT
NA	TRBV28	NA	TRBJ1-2	CASRSGGSDYGYTF	TGTGCCAGCAGGAGCGGCGGGAGTGATTATGGCTACACCTTC
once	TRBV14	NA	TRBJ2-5	CASSQEFRGQETQYF	TGTGCCAGCAGCCAAGAGTTCCGGGGACAAGAGACCCAGTACTTC
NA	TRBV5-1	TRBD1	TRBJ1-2	CASSSGQGTYGYTF	TGCGCCAGCAGTTCTGGACAGGGGACTTATGGCTACACCTTC
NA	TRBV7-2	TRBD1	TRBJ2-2	CASSQRTGGVTGELFF	TGTGCCAGCAGCCAGCGGACAGGGGGCGTCACCGGGGAGCTGTTTTTT
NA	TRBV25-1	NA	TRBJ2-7	CASSDSAGGYEQYF	TGTGCCAGCAGTGACTCCGCAGGGGGGTACGAGCAATACTTT
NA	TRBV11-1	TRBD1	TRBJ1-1	CASSRLDRGNTEAFF	TGTGCCAGCAGCCGTCTGGACAGGGGGAACACTGAAGCTTTCTTT
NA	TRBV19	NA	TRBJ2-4	CASSREPKNIQYF	TGTGCCAGTTCCAGGGAGCCTAAAAACATTCAGTACTTC
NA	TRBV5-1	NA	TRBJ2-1	CASSLARNSYNEQFF	TGCGCCAGCAGCTTGGCCCGGAACTCCTACAATGAGCAGTTCTTC
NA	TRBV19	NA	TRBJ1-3	CASSIVAGNTIYF	TGTGCCAGTAGTATCGTAGCTGGAAACACCATATATTTT
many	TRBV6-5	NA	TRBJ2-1	CASSYGRNEQFF	TGTGCCAGCAGTTATGGTCGAAATGAGCAGTTCTTC
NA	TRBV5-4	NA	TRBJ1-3	CASSLGEFGNTIYF	TGTGCCAGCAGCTTGGGGGAGTTTGGAAACACCATATATTTT
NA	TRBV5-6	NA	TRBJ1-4	CASSLSSVEEKLFF	TGTGCCAGCAGCTTGTCGTCAGTCGAGGAAAAACTGTTTTTT
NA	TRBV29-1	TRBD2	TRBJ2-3	CSEGTSVSTDTQYF	TGCAGCGAAGGGACTAGCGTTAGCACAGATACGCAGTATTTT
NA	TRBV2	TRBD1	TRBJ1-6	CASSEGANSPLHF	TGTGCCAGCAGCGAGGGGGCGAATTCACCCCTCCACTTT
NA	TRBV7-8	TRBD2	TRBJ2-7	CASSLEATSGTLYEQYF	TGTGCCAGCAGCTTAGAGGCGACTAGCGGGACTCTCTACGAGCAGTACTTC
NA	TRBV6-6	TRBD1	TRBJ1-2	CASRPTGQGTYGYTF	TGTGCCAGCAGGCCAACTGGACAGGGAACCTATGGCTACACCTTC
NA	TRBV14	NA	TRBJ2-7	CASSQAWARSYEQYF	TGTGCCAGCAGCCAAGCGTGGGCCCGATCCTACGAGCAGTACTTC
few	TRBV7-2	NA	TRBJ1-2	CASSLVRARSYTF	TGTGCCAGCAGCTTAGTGAGGGCTAGGAGCTACACCTTC
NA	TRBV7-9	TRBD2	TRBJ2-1	CASSLARAGVWNEQFF	TGTGCCAGCAGCTTAGCTCGAGCGGGAGTTTGGAATGAGCAGTTCTTC
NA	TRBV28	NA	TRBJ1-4	CASSPGATWNFPTNEKLFF	TGTGCCAGCAGTCCCGGGGCGACCTGGAACTTCCCAACTAATGAAAAACTGTTTTTT
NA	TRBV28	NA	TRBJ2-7	CASTGGGMSEQYF	TGTGCCAGCACGGGGGGCGGGATGTCGGAGCAGTACTTC
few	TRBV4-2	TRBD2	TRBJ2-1	CASSQDELAGGNEQFF	TGTGCCAGCAGCCAAGATGAACTAGCGGGAGGCAATGAGCAGTTCTTC